The subject of this entry is one T cell receptor (beta chain). Its antigen remains undetermined. No much larger clone is present one base from it, and per-base qualities are unavailable. V is pruned by 1 base and J by 7 bases, leaving 8 bases of the junction without a gene match. From cysteine to phenylalanine, the CDR3 is 16 amino acids long. CDR3 DNA is the only sequence kept; it has 48 bases, read in frame from the first base. From the germline V gene, CDR1 is SGHVS and CDR2 is FNYEAQ. Collaborating institutions collected whole blood in K2EDTA tubes following their own protocols. For TCRbeta analysis, collaborators shipped samples as frozen whole blood, isolated PBMCs, or DNA extracted from either of those sample types. This sample stems from a study of blood T cell repertoires in COVID-19 (dated by TCRdb to 2018 to 2020). Broadly, across the study: The collaborator samples originated in the United States, Italy and Spain and spanned the acute and convalescent phases of COVID-19. The repertoires were released in a freely available public database meant as a resource for research on the immune response to SARS-CoV-2. Samples came from the ongoing ImmuneRACE study (first 160 participants) plus 1,254 subjects from 6 global collaborators. Where available, HLA class I and class II types were obtained from metadata supplied by the sample provider rather than from assay-based typing. The material from the prospective study consisted of cDNA or gDNA derived from T cells, B-cell-depleted T cells, or PBMCs. A de-identified subject ID, COVID-19 status, age in years and sex were almost always included in the sample metadata. The dataset comprised deeply sampled blood TCRbeta repertoires from subjects exposed to, actively infected with, or recovered from COVID-19.

TCRbeta CDR3 regions were amplified from genomic DNA using the immunoSEQ Assay, a bias-controlled multiplex PCR. In the paper's pipeline: Nucleated cell counts per sample were estimated from amplification of reference gene primers within the assay. To quantify the absolute abundance of each unique TCRbeta CDR3 rearrangement, sequence reads were collapsed and filtered. For each sample, productive Simpson clonality was calculated as the square root of Simpson's diversity index across productive rearrangements. TCRdb obtained this table from immuneACCESS and retained in-frame rearrangements with V and J assigned. These tables miss some clones; where compared with another copy, unresolved V genes account for less than half of the shortfall, and the remainder is unexplained. V, J and clone size reflect that table, while D and trimming were determined from the DNA. Within this sample are approximately 29,000 clones, with about 85% of them counted one time only. The ten largest account for roughly a sixth of the sample.

General study outcomes and caveats: The amount of clinical and demographic metadata varied by source and participant and was provided uncurated.

Input material: peripheral blood. The clonotype originates from a woman aged 60 to 75 with active COVID-19. This sequence uses TRBV7-6 and TRBJ2-1; TRBD2 agrees with 9 junctional bases. CDR3 protein: CASSLVSGRRGNEQFF. The base sequence is TGTGCCAGCAGCTTAGTAAGCGGGAGGAGGGGGAATGAGCAGTTCTTC.